The T cell receptor beta chain described here comes from a study of T cell clonality in common variable immunodeficiency. Germline CDR1 and CDR2: DFQATT and SNEGSKA (reference sequence). The germline V and J ends were trimmed by 3 bases and 4 bases, with 13 bases remaining between them. The CDR3 runs 14 residues. Equal genomic DNA amounts from CVID and control samples were sequenced. The table came from immunoSEQ multiplex PCR; TCRdb's copy has only in-frame clones and leaves some out. The sample presents some 60,000 clones, none singletons. This clone was picked up many times. The antigen is undetermined. The read gets to within 3 residues of the CDR3 end, and the germline J gene fills in the rest. The study's findings and limits: Reportedly, TCR beta sequences from common variable immunodeficiency showed fewer deletions and N-nucleotide insertions.

Patients and controls were mostly of Caucasian heritage. The receptor comes from a person aged 18 to 75 in good health. This chain connects TRBV20-1 to TRBJ2-1; the D gene is possibly TRBD1 (5 bases). Sequenced sample: peripheral blood mononuclear cells. The CDR3 here is CSASPGRLYNEQFF. The DNA read from the CDR3 is TGCAGTGCTAGTCCAGGGCGCCTTTACAATGAG.